This TCR beta chain was documented in a study of CD8 T cells in Susac syndrome. Random hexamers primed reverse transcription of roughly 0.5 to 1 ug RNA. TCRdb recomputed calls from the immunoSEQ multiplex PCR reads with MiXCR, one row per CDR3 protein. The table shows about 84,000 distinct CDR3 sequences, with over 85% occurring only once. The germline V and J ends were trimmed by 4 bases and 0 bases, with 14 bases remaining between them. Germline values: CDR1 MNHEY, CDR2 SVGAGI. The CDR3 covers 16 residues. The receptor comes from a human donor in good health. The chain is built from TRBV6-5 and TRBJ2-3; D is perhaps TRBD1 (5 bases). Sequencing was performed on CD8+ T cells from PBMCs. This CDR3 reads CASSSPSAGSTDTQYF. CDR3 DNA sequence: TGTGCCAGCAGTTCCCCCTCAGCAGGGAGCACAGATACGCAGTATTTT.